This record concerns one T cell receptor (beta chain) sequence. The entry originates in a study of breast tumors, draining lymph nodes, adjacent tissues. The CDR3 runs to 15 residues. The trim removed 0 bases at V and 6 bases at J, leaving 4 bases unmatched. Per germline, CDR1 SGHRS and CDR2 YFSETQ. One entry per CDR3 protein results from TCRdb running MiXCR on the multiplex PCR reads. The sample lists fewer than 15,000 distinct CDR3 sequences, roughly 60% occurring once. The TCR sequence derives from a female donor with breast cancer. Some clones in this sample may be carry-over from other donors' samples. Material: tumor-adjacent breast tissue. The chain combines TRBV5-1 with TRBJ1-5; 9 bases are shared with TRBD1. The CDR3: CASSLEGTGSQPQHF. The CDR3 DNA follows: TGCGCCAGCAGCTTGGAAGGGACAGGGAGTCAGCCCCAGCATTTT.